Below, one T cell receptor (beta chain) is given with its context. Its antigen is as yet unknown. The data were obtained in a study of shared clonotypes between healthy human individuals. At the level of the study: A couple of women and a few men aged 18 to 49 made up the donors. Three plates were used per donor for CD4 naive, three for CD4 memory, two for CD8 naive and one for CD8 memory. Study results and caveats: Only blood was sampled, and tissue TCR repertoires likely differ from blood ones.

Sorted-subset replicate PCRs used 200 to 250 ng DNA, approximately 27,000 T cell genomes. The protocol was immunoSEQ multiplex PCR, while the TCRdb copy is restricted to in-frame clones and leaves out a portion. Among under 200,000 clones listed, 90% to 95% were seen once. The sequencing input was naive CD4+ T cells sorted from blood. The subset: CD45RA+ positively selected. This TCR came from a woman under 40 in good health.

CDR3 sequence (DNA): TGTGCCAGCAGCTTAGGACTAGCGGGGGTCTACGAGCAGTACTTC. The encoded protein is CASSLGLAGVYEQYF. This chain joins TRBV11-3 and TRBJ2-7; 12 positions agree with TRBD2. The CDR3 spans 15 residues. Looked up from germline, CDR1 is SGHNT and CDR2 is YENEEA. V lost 1 base and J lost 3; bases outside the gene matches: 1.